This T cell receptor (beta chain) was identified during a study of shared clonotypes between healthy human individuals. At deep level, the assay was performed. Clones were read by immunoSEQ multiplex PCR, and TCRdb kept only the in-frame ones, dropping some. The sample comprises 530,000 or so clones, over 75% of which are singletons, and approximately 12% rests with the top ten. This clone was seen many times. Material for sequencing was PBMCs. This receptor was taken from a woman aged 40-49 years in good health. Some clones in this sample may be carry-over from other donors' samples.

CDR3 residues: CASSLEGSLIGEAFF. DNA for the CDR3: TGCGCCAGCAGCTTGGAGGGATCCCTAATCGGGGAAGCTTTCTTT. J is TRBJ1-1 and V is TRBV5-1; no reliable D call. V lost 0 bases, J lost 8 bases, and 17 bases lay in between. Germline V gene data show CDR1 as SGHRS and CDR2 as YFSETQ. The CDR3 sequence is 15 residues long.